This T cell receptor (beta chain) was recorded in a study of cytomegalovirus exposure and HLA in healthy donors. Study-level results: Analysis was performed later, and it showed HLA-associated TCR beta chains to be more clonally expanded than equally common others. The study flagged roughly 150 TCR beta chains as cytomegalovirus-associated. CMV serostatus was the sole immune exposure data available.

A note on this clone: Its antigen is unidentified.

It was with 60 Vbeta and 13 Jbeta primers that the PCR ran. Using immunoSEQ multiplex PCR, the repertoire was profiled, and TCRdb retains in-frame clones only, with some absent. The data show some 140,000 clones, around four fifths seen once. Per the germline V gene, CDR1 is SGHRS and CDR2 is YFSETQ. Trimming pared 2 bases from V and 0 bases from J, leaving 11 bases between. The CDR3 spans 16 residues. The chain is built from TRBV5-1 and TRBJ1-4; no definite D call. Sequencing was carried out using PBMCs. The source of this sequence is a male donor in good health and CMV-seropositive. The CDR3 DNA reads TGCGCCAGCAGCTTCGGAGGATCTGCAACTAATGAAAAACTGTTTTTT. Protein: CASSFGGSATNEKLFF.